This is a list of T cell receptor beta chains from one sample in a study of identical twins. TCRdb passed the 5' RACE reads through MiXCR, listing each CDR3 protein once. In the table there are some 690,000 distinct CDR3 sequences, roughly 20% of which are singletons. This sample was shared with a second study, whose subject was T cells expressing NK-cell markers.

The sample taken for sequencing was PBMCs. These receptors were taken from a woman between 18 and 29 years old in good health. CDR3s include the opening cysteine and the closing phenylalanine or tryptophan. A D gene is named only where the DNA matches it firmly. Some rows have no size entry. The others give once, few or many, or a class for an expanded clone.

length | D | J | size | V | DNA | CDR3
15 | NA | TRBJ2-7 | few | TRBV6-2/TRBV6-3 | TGTGCCAGCAATCATCGTAGCGGAGGGGCCTACGAGCAGTACTTC | CASNHRSGGAYEQYF
14 | NA | TRBJ2-7 | NA | TRBV15 | TGTGCCACCAGCAGAGGTATCGAGTCCTACGAGCAGTACTTC | CATSRGIESYEQYF
15 | TRBD2 | TRBJ2-3 | NA | TRBV20-1 | TGCAGTGCCGCCCCTCACGGGGGGGGTCTAGATACGCAGTATTTT | CSAAPHGGGLDTQYF
15 | NA | TRBJ2-1 | many | TRBV12-3/TRBV12-4 | TGTGCCAGCAGTTTTAAAGGGGGGGGTTACAATGAGCAGTTCTTC | CASSFKGGGYNEQFF
14 | NA | TRBJ2-1 | NA | TRBV10-3 | TGTGCCATCAGTGAGTTTGAACCGACTACTGAGCAGTTCTTC | CAISEFEPTTEQFF
14 | NA | TRBJ1-1 | NA | TRBV30 | TGTGCCTGGAACCCGGGACCGATAAACACTGAAGCTTTCTTT | CAWNPGPINTEAFF
15 | TRBD1 | TRBJ1-1 | NA | TRBV20-1 | TGCAGTGCTAGAGATCGGGACAGGGGAGGGGGTGAAGCTTTCTTT | CSARDRDRGGGEAFF
15 | TRBD1 | TRBJ2-7 | few | TRBV25-1 | TGTGCCAGCAGTCCCCGCGACAGGGAGTCCTACGAGCAGTACTTC | CASSPRDRESYEQYF
14 | TRBD1 | TRBJ2-1 | few | TRBV12-3/TRBV12-4 | TGTGCCAGCACCGGGACAGGGGATCCCAATGAGCAGTTCTTC | CASTGTGDPNEQFF
13 | NA | TRBJ2-5 | NA | TRBV20-1 | TGCAGTGCTAGCTCCGGGCAACAAGAGACCCAGTACTTC | CSASSGQQETQYF
12 | NA | TRBJ2-5 | NA | TRBV19 | TGTGCCAGTAGTATTTGGAAAGAGACCCAGTACTTC | CASSIWKETQYF
12 | NA | TRBJ2-5 | NA | TRBV29-1 | TGCAGCGCGACGGACGGTCAAGAGACCCAGTACTTC | CSATDGQETQYF
13 | NA | TRBJ1-4 | NA | TRBV20-1 | TGCAGTGCTAAGGCTACGGGACGAGAAAAACTGTTTTTT | CSAKATGREKLFF
15 | NA | TRBJ2-5 | NA | TRBV12-5 | TGTGCTAGTGGTTTGGCCCCCAGACAGAAAGAGACCCAGTACTTC | CASGLAPRQKETQYF
12 | NA | TRBJ2-7 | NA | TRBV7-9 | TGTGCCAGCAGTTCATCTAACTACGAGCAGTACTTC | CASSSSNYEQYF
13 | NA | TRBJ2-7 | many | TRBV20-1 | TGCAGTGCCACCGACCAGGGGCCGCACGAGCAGTACTTC | CSATDQGPHEQYF
17 | NA | TRBJ2-4 | few | TRBV7-9 | TGTGCCAGCAGCTTAGCGCTTGATCGACTAGCCAAAAACATTCAGTACTTC | CASSLALDRLAKNIQYF
13 | NA | TRBJ1-1 | few | TRBV20-1 | TGCAGTGCTAGGGACGGGACCAGGACTGAAGCTTTCTTT | CSARDGTRTEAFF
15 | NA | TRBJ1-1 | few | TRBV20-1 | TGCAGTGCGCACATCGCGGGTCTCATGAACACTGAAGCTTTCTTT | CSAHIAGLMNTEAFF
15 | NA | TRBJ2-3 | few | TRBV7-2 | TGTGCCAGCAGCTATAGGGGCGGGAAGGCAGATACGCAGTATTTT | CASSYRGGKADTQYF
13 | TRBD2 | TRBJ2-1 | few | TRBV10-3 | TGTGCCATCGCGCTAGCGGGGGCCAATGAGCAGTTCTTC | CAIALAGANEQFF
14 | NA | TRBJ2-7 | NA | TRBV7-2 | TGTGCCAGCAGCGAAGGGCACAGCTCCTACGAGCAGTACTTC | CASSEGHSSYEQYF
15 | NA | TRBJ2-2 | many | TRBV12-3/TRBV12-4 | TGTGCCAGCAGTATAATCCCGAGAGGGGCCGGGGAGCTGTTTTTT | CASSIIPRGAGELFF
12 | NA | TRBJ2-1 | many | TRBV7-6 | TGTGCCAGCAGCTTAGCGCGGACATCACAGTTCTTC | CASSLARTSQFF
17 | NA | TRBJ2-7 | NA | TRBV3-1 | TGTGCCAGCAGCCAAGAGAACCGCAGGGCGTTCACCTACGAGCAGTACTTC | CASSQENRRAFTYEQYF
13 | TRBD1 | TRBJ2-1 | few | TRBV20-1 | TGCAGTTCCCCAGGGGGACAGGGGTATGAGCAGTTCTTC | CSSPGGQGYEQFF
17 | TRBD2 | TRBJ2-1 | NA | TRBV3-1 | TGTGCCACCTGCCAAGGCCAACTAGCGGGAGTCGGCAATGAGCAGTTCTTC | CATCQGQLAGVGNEQFF
14 | TRBD1 | TRBJ2-4 | NA | TRBV4-3 | TGCGCCAGCAGCGCCACAGGGGGGAAAAACATTCAGTACTTC | CASSATGGKNIQYF
14 | NA | TRBJ2-7 | few | TRBV20-1 | TGCAGTGCTAGAGTTACGGACAACCCCTACGAGCAGTACTTC | CSARVTDNPYEQYF
19 | NA | TRBJ2-7 | NA | TRBV11-2 | TGTGCCAGCAGCTTACAGTTAACGGGGCCCCTACCCCTCTCCTACGAGCAGTACTTC | CASSLQLTGPLPLSYEQYF
15 | NA | TRBJ2-7 | many | TRBV5-1 | TGCGCCAGCGCCCCCGGGTCCGGAGCGCCCTACGAGCAGTACTTC | CASAPGSGAPYEQYF
17 | NA | TRBJ1-2 | NA | TRBV27 | TGTGCCAGCAGTCCGGACCTCAACAGGGCAACTAACTATGGCTACACCTTC | CASSPDLNRATNYGYTF
17 | TRBD2 | TRBJ2-3 | many | TRBV12-3/TRBV12-4 | TGTGCCAGCACCGTCCCCCCTTGGCGGGGGGAGGGGGGTACGCAGTATTTT | CASTVPPWRGEGGTQYF
14 | NA | TRBJ2-7 | NA | TRBV20-1 | TGCAGTGCTTCCCCCTGGACGGGCTCCTACGAGCAGTACTTC | CSASPWTGSYEQYF
16 | NA | TRBJ2-1 | few | TRBV29-1 | TGCAGTGTACGGGGTGAGGTTCCGGGTTCCTACAATGAGCAGTTCTTC | CSVRGEVPGSYNEQFF
16 | TRBD1 | TRBJ2-2 | NA | TRBV5-1 | TGCGCCAGCAGCTTGGCTACCGGACAGGGATTCGGGGAGCTGTTTTTT | CASSLATGQGFGELFF
15 | NA | TRBJ2-7 | NA | TRBV12-3/TRBV12-4 | TGTGCCAGCAGACTTGGTGGCGGCTTCTCCTACGAGCAGTACTTC | CASRLGGGFSYEQYF
14 | NA | TRBJ1-6 | few | TRBV9 | TGTGCCAGCAGCGTAGCTGGGGGGGATTCACCCCTCCACTTT | CASSVAGGDSPLHF
14 | NA | TRBJ1-2 | NA | TRBV18 | TGTGCCAGCTCGGGTCAGGGAATGGACTATGGCTACACCTTC | CASSGQGMDYGYTF
11 | TRBD1 | TRBJ1-1 | NA | TRBV6-6 | TGTGCCAGCAGTAAGGACAGGCAAGCTTTCTTT | CASSKDRQAFF
15 | NA | TRBJ2-1 | NA | TRBV7-9 | TGTGCCAGCAGACTCAGCGCGAGCTCCTACAATGAGCAGTTCTTC | CASRLSASSYNEQFF
15 | NA | TRBJ2-7 | once | TRBV5-5 | TGTGCCAGCAGCCCGACATGGGCTTCCTCCTACGAGCAGTACTTC | CASSPTWASSYEQYF
14 | NA | TRBJ2-7 | once | TRBV6-2/TRBV6-3 | TGTGCCAGCAGTCCATTCGTTCCATCCTACGAGCAGTACTTC | CASSPFVPSYEQYF
14 | NA | TRBJ1-2 | few | TRBV20-1 | TGCAGTGCTCCGCAGCAATCTAGGAACTATGGCTACACCTTC | CSAPQQSRNYGYTF
16 | TRBD1 | TRBJ2-6 | few | TRBV10-3 | TGTGCCACTCGCCGGGACAGGGACTCTGGGGCCAACGTCCTGACTTTC | CATRRDRDSGANVLTF
13 | NA | TRBJ2-3 | many | TRBV20-1 | TGCAGTGCTACCCTTGGGGGAACAGATACGCAGTATTTT | CSATLGGTDTQYF
16 | TRBD2 | TRBJ2-1 | many | TRBV12-3/TRBV12-4 | TGTGCCAGCAGTTTAGAAGGGGGACTAGCGGGAGATGAGCAGTTCTTC | CASSLEGGLAGDEQFF
13 | NA | TRBJ1-5 | NA | TRBV5-1 | TGCGCCAGCAGCTTGGGGACTGAACAGCCCCAGCATTTT | CASSLGTEQPQHF
15 | NA | TRBJ1-6 | few | TRBV20-1 | TGCAGTGCCGTCAGGAGTAGCTCCTATAATTCACCCCTCCACTTT | CSAVRSSSYNSPLHF
9 | NA | TRBJ2-7 | few | TRBV12-3/TRBV12-4 | TGTGCCAGCGTCCCCGAGCAGTACTTC | CASVPEQYF
13 | NA | TRBJ2-7 | few | TRBV7-7 | TGTGCCAGCAGCCCGACCGACGTGGAGGAGCAGTACTTC | CASSPTDVEEQYF
14 | TRBD1 | TRBJ2-5 | NA | TRBV29-1 | TGCAGCGTTGGGCCGGGACAGGGGTCAGAGACCCAGTACTTC | CSVGPGQGSETQYF
20 | TRBD2 | TRBJ2-1 | many | TRBV5-4 | TGTGCCAGCAGCTCCGAACCGGGACTAGCGGGTCTAAGCTCCTACAATGAGCAGTTCTTC | CASSSEPGLAGLSSYNEQFF
10 | NA | TRBJ1-2 | many | TRBV30 | TGTGCCTGTTTGACAGGTGGCTACACCTTC | CACLTGGYTF
15 | NA | TRBJ2-2 | few | TRBV5-1 | TGCGCCAGCAGCTTGTTTGGTTTGAACACCGGGGAGCTGTTTTTT | CASSLFGLNTGELFF
15 | NA | TRBJ1-1 | NA | TRBV5-5 | TGTGCCAGCAGCTGGTTTTCAGGGCCCTCCACTGAAGCTTTCTTT | CASSWFSGPSTEAFF
21 | NA | TRBJ2-6 | NA | TRBV9 | TGTGCCAGCAGCGCGAGGGCGGGGACGGCCTCACCTCTCACTGGGGCCAACGTCCTGACTTTC | CASSARAGTASPLTGANVLTF